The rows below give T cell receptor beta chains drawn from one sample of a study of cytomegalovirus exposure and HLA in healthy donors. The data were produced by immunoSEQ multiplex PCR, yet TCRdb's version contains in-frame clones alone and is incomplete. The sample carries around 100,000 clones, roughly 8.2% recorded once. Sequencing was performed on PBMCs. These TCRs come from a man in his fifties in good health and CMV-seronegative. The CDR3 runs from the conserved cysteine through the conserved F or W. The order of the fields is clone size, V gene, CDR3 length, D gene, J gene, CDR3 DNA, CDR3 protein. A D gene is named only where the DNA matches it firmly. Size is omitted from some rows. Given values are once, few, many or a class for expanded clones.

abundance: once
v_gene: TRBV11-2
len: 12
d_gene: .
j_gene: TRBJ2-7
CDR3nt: TGTGCCAGCCGCAGGGAGGCCTACGAGCAGTACTTC
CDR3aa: CASRREAYEQYF

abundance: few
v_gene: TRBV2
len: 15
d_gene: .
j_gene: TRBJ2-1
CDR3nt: TGTGCCAGCAGGACCAGGACGGGACACTACAATGAGCAGTTCTTC
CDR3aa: CASRTRTGHYNEQFF

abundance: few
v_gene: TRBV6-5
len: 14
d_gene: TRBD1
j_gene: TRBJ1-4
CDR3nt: TGTGCCAGCAGTGCCGGGACAGCTAATGAAAAACTGTTTTTT
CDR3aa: CASSAGTANEKLFF

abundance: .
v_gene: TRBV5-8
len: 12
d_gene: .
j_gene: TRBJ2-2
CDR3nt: TGTGCCAGCAGGACATTCAGCGGGGAGCTGTTTTTT
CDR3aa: CASRTFSGELFF

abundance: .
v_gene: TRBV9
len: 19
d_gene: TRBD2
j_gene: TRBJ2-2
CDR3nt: TGTGCCAGCAGCGTAGAGATAATGGGCGGGGGATCTAACACCGGGGAGCTGTTTTTT
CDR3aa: CASSVEIMGGGSNTGELFF

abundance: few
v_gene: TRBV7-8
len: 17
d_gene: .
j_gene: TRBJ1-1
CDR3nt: TGTGCCAGCAGCTTAAGCAGGGGACCATTATTATTGGCTGAAGCTTTCTTT
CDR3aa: CASSLSRGPLLLAEAFF

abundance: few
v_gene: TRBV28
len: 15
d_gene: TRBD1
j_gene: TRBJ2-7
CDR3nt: TGTGCCAGCAGTGACATACAGGGGATCTCCTACGAGCAGTACTTC
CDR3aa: CASSDIQGISYEQYF

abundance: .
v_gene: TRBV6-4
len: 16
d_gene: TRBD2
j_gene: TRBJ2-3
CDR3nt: TGTGCCAGCAGTGAAGGAGCGGGGGGGGCCGCAGATACGCAGTATTTT
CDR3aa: CASSEGAGGAADTQYF

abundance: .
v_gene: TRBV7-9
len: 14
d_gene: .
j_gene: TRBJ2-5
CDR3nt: TGTGCCAGCAGCCGGCGAAACAGGGAAGAGACCCAGTACTTC
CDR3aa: CASSRRNREETQYF

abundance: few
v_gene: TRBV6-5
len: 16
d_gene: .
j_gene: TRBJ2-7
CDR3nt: TGTGCCAGCAGTTACTCTAACCTGGGGGGTCCCTACGAGCAGTACTTC
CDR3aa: CASSYSNLGGPYEQYF

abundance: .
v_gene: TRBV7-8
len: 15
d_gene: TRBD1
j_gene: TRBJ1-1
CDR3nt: TGTGCCAGCAGCTTAGCGCGGACAGGGTCGACTGAAGCTTTCTTT
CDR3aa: CASSLARTGSTEAFF

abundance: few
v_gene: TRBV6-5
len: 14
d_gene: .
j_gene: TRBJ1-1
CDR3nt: TGTGCCAGCAGTTACTCGGGAGGAGACACTGAAGCTTTCTTT
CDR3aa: CASSYSGGDTEAFF